Listed below are T cell receptor beta chains from one sample, sequenced in a study of OX40 agonist ivuxolimab in advanced cancers. Profiling relied on immunoSEQ multiplex PCR, and the TCRdb table lists in-frame clones only, not all of them. The table lists tens of thousands of clones, about nine tenths of them singletons. The sequenced sample was CD4+ or CD8+ T cells sorted from blood, obtained in a trial of the OX40 agonist ivuxolimab. These receptors all come from an adult with an advanced solid tumor such as melanoma, head and neck, liver or kidney cancer. Both conserved end residues are part of each CDR3. Fields, in order: J gene, V gene, CDR3 length, clone size, D gene, CDR3 DNA, CDR3 protein. D genes are given only for firm matches. Clone sizes are given selectively: once, few, many, or a class where the clone is expanded.

>TRBJ2-5|TRBV4-3|15|-|TRBD1
TGCGCCAGCAGCCAAGATCAGGGGACAGGACGGGCCCAGTACTTC
CASSQDQGTGRAQYF
>TRBJ2-7|TRBV29-1|11|-|-
TGCAGCGTTTTCAAGGGGGGCGAGCAGTACTTC
CSVFKGGEQYF
>TRBJ2-7|TRBV9|16|-|-
TGTGCCAGCAGCGTAGAGGCAGCTTCAAGCTCCTACGAGCAGTACTTC
CASSVEAASSSYEQYF
>TRBJ1-1|TRBV15|13|-|-
TGTGCCACCAGCACGTCCTTGGGCACTGAAGCTTTCTTT
CATSTSLGTEAFF
>TRBJ1-4|TRBV30|15|once|-
TGTGCCTGGAGTGTAGTAGGACAGTTTAATGAAAAACTGTTTTTT
CAWSVVGQFNEKLFF
>TRBJ2-2|TRBV5-1|14|-|TRBD2
TGCGCCAGCAGCCGGCGGGGGGATACCGGGGAGCTGTTTTTT
CASSRRGDTGELFF
>TRBJ1-1|TRBV7-9|15|-|-
TGTGCCAGCAGCGTTGGAGAAGGGGCGGACACTGAAGCTTTCTTT
CASSVGEGADTEAFF
>TRBJ2-5|TRBV9|15|few|-
TGTGCCAGCAGCGTAGGTGGGGGCGGATGGGAGACCCAGTACTTC
CASSVGGGGWETQYF
>TRBJ2-2|TRBV25-1|15|-|-
TGTGCCAGCAGTGGTGCGGACATGGCCTTTGGGGAGCTGTTTTTT
CASSGADMAFGELFF
>TRBJ1-5|TRBV10-2|15|-|-
TGCGCCAGTCAAGAGGGCGGCTATAGCAATCAGCCCCAGCATTTT
CASQEGGYSNQPQHF
>TRBJ2-3|TRBV28|14|-|-
TGTGCCAGCAGTTTATTAGTAGCACCCGATACGCAGTATTTT
CASSLLVAPDTQYF
>TRBJ2-4|TRBV28|14|-|TRBD2
TGTGCCAGCAAGGGACTAGGGGACGGAAACATTCAGTACTTC
CASKGLGDGNIQYF
>TRBJ2-3|TRBV29-1|13|-|TRBD1
TGCAGCGCTTGGACAGGGAACACAGATACGCAGTATTTT
CSAWTGNTDTQYF
>TRBJ1-4|TRBV7-2|15|-|TRBD1
TGTGCCAGCAGGGGGACAGGGCTAGGGAATGAAAAACTGTTTTTT
CASRGTGLGNEKLFF
>TRBJ2-1|TRBV7-9|14|-|TRBD1
TGTGCCAGCAGCCCACAGGGGTTACACAATGAGCAGTTCTTC
CASSPQGLHNEQFF
>TRBJ2-7|TRBV4-3|15|-|-
TGCGCCAGCAGCCAAGAGGGTGCGGGGTCCTACGAGCAGTACTTC
CASSQEGAGSYEQYF
>TRBJ2-5|TRBV13|11|-|TRBD2
TGTGCCAGCAGCGCTCGGGGAGGGCAGTACTTC
CASSARGGQYF
>TRBJ1-1|TRBV6-5|15|-|-
TGTGCCAGCACTCCGGGTCGGGACTTGAACACTGAAGCTTTCTTT
CASTPGRDLNTEAFF
>TRBJ1-2|TRBV7-8|16|-|-
TGTGCCAGCAGCCCAGCAACGGGAGCAACAAACTATGGCTACACCTTC
CASSPATGATNYGYTF
>TRBJ2-7|TRBV7-2|15|-|-
TGTGCCAGCAGCTTAGCTTGGGAGAGCTCCTACGAGCAGTACTTC
CASSLAWESSYEQYF
>TRBJ2-3|TRBV9|15|-|TRBD2
TGTGCCAGCAGCGGGACTAGCGGGAGCACAGATACGCAGTATTTT
CASSGTSGSTDTQYF
>TRBJ1-1|TRBV19|13|-|-
TGTGCCAGTAGTATGGGGGTTTACACTGAAGCTTTCTTT
CASSMGVYTEAFF
>TRBJ2-3|TRBV7-2|14|-|TRBD2
TGTGCCAGCAGCTTAGAGGGACTAGCGGGGGGGCAGTATTTT
CASSLEGLAGGQYF
>TRBJ2-7|TRBV29-1|13|-|TRBD1
TGCAGCGTTGGCCAGGGGGCGAACTACGAGCAGTACTTC
CSVGQGANYEQYF
>TRBJ2-3|TRBV30|15|-|-
TGTGCCTGGAGCGAGGGCGCCCTTAGCACAGATACGCAGTATTTT
CAWSEGALSTDTQYF
>TRBJ1-1|TRBV18|14|few|-
TGTGCCAGTTCACCAGGGGAAGGGGTTTCTGAAGCTTTCTTT
CASSPGEGVSEAFF
>TRBJ1-2|TRBV6-5|13|-|TRBD1
TGTGCCAGCAGTCCAGGGACAGTGAATGGCTACACCTTC
CASSPGTVNGYTF
>TRBJ2-7|TRBV7-9|12|-|-
TGTGCCAGCAGCTTGGGTCCCAACGAGCAGTACTTC
CASSLGPNEQYF
>TRBJ2-5|TRBV5-1|16|-|-
TGCGCCAGCAGCTTGATAACAGGGTCACTCGGGGAGACCCAGTACTTC
CASSLITGSLGETQYF
>TRBJ2-1|TRBV9|11|-|-
TGTGCCAGCAGCGCAGGGTATGAGCAGTTCTTC
CASSAGYEQFF
>TRBJ1-4|TRBV4-2|15|-|-
TGTGCCAGCAGCCAAGAAGAGGGGGCTAATGAAAAACTGTTTTTT
CASSQEEGANEKLFF
>TRBJ2-7|TRBV6-5|13|-|-
TGTGCCAGCAGTTACTCGCGGTCGGCAGAGCAGTACTTC
CASSYSRSAEQYF
>TRBJ2-7|TRBV19|17|-|TRBD1
TGTGCCACCAGAGGCCAGGTGGGACAGGGACCTAGCTACGAGCAGTACTTC
CATRGQVGQGPSYEQYF
>TRBJ2-7|TRBV28|11|-|-
TGTGCCAGCAGTTTCTCCTACGAGCAGTACTTC
CASSFSYEQYF
>TRBJ1-2|TRBV19|12|-|TRBD1
TGTGCCAGTGACAGGGGAGGTTCTGGCTACACCTTC
CASDRGGSGYTF
>TRBJ2-7|TRBV9|14|-|TRBD1
TGTGCCAGCAGCCCACGGACAGGGGTCTACGAGCAGTACTTC
CASSPRTGVYEQYF
>TRBJ1-4|TRBV6-6|12|-|-
TGTGCCAGCCTCCAGGTTAATGAAAAACTGTTTTTT
CASLQVNEKLFF